This TCR beta chain was observed in a study of spatial heterogeneity in lung cancer. In the library, each TCR cDNA molecule bore its own unique molecular identifier. MiXCR, run by TCRdb on the 5' RACE reads, gives a single entry per CDR3 protein. The table includes just under 95,000 distinct CDR3 sequences, over 9.5% detected once. Germline loops: CDR1 DFQATT, CDR2 SNEGSKA (reference sequence). This CDR3 has 13 residues. V was cut by 3 bases and J by 2 bases, with 9 bases left in between. The sample holds one count of this clonotype. Time point: sample taken at primary tumor resection. Sequencing of whole RNA from tumor, nontumor lung or frozen PBMC involved no sorting. Samples came from some 71 TRACERx patients with untreated early-stage lung cancer.

This clonotype was obtained from a male donor with early-stage non-small cell lung cancer. Sequenced here: PBMCs, sampled at surgery. This sequence joins TRBV20-1 and TRBJ2-3; the D is unclear. The CDR3 protein is CSASTQNTDTQYF. The CDR3 bases are TGCAGTGCTAGTACGCAGAACACAGATACGCAGTATTTT.